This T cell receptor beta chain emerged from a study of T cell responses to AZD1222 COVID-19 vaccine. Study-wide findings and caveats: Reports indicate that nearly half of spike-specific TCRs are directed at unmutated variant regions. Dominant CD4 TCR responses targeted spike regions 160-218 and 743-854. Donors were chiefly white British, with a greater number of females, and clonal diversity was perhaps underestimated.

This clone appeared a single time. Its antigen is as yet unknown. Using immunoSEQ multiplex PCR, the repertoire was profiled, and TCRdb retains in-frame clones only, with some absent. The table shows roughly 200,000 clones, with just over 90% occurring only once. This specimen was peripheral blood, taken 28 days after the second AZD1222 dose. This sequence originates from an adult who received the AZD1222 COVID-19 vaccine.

CDR3: CASSIEAGNEQYF. For the CDR3, the DNA is TGTGCCAGTAGTATAGAGGCAGGGAACGAGCAGTACTTC. This rearrangement joins TRBV19 to TRBJ2-7; perhaps TRBD1 as D (5 bases). Trimming took 0 bases from V and 5 from J, leaving 8 bases between them. This CDR3 comprises 13 residues. The germline V gene encodes CDR1 LNHDA and CDR2 SQIVND (reference sequence).